This T cell receptor beta chain derives from a study of blood T cell repertoires in COVID-19 (dated by TCRdb to about 2020). At the level of the whole study: The collaborator samples originated in the United States, Italy and Spain and spanned the acute and convalescent phases of COVID-19. Deeply sampled blood TCRbeta repertoires from subjects exposed to, actively infected with, or recovered from COVID-19 were included in the dataset. Nearly every sample came with metadata listing a de-identified subject ID, COVID-19 status, age in years and sex. The repertoires were made available in a free public database intended to serve as a resource for research on the immune response to SARS-CoV-2. Samples were obtained from the ongoing ImmuneRACE study (first 160 participants) and from 950 to 1,500 subjects provided by 6 global collaborators. Where HLA class I and class II types were available, the types were taken from metadata supplied by the sample provider, not from assay-based typing. The prospective study material was composed of cDNA or gDNA derived from T cells, B-cell-depleted T cells, or PBMCs.

Findings and caveats that apply to the study as a whole: The amount of clinical and demographic metadata varied by source and participant and was provided uncurated.

Participants in the prospective study were enrolled through a virtual design, were aged 18 to 89 years, and lived in some 24 United States geographic areas. In the prospective study, participants were assigned to cohorts based on the clinical history participants reported in a screening survey and a study questionnaire. Recovered participants in ImmuneRACE Cohort 3 were defined as having two consecutive negative NP/OP PCR tests, clearance from a healthcare professional, or resolution of symptoms. In the prospective study, mobile phlebotomists collected whole blood, serum and a nasopharyngeal or oropharyngeal swab from each participant. Additional blood draws and questionnaires over an approximately two-month period could optionally be provided by prospective study participants. Prospective study blood samples were shipped either frozen or at room temperature before DNA extraction. The immunoSEQ Assay, a bias-controlled multiplex PCR, was used to amplify TCRbeta CDR3 regions from genomic DNA. In the authors' own workflow: Within the assay, amplification of reference gene primers was used to estimate how many nucleated cells each sample contained. Sequence reads were collapsed and filtered to measure the absolute abundance of every unique TCRbeta CDR3 rearrangement. Productive Simpson clonality was computed per sample as the square root of Simpson's diversity index over productive rearrangements. TCRdb's version of the immuneACCESS table is confined to in-frame rearrangements and falls short of the full clone set. An unresolved V gene accounts for under half of the shortfall where checked; the remainder is of unknown origin. V and J calls and clone size are copied from that table; D and trimming were computed from the DNA. Counted in this sample were around 300,000 clones; 80% to 90% of them appeared once. Less than 2.5% of the sample lies in the top ten.

For this chain, trimming is 0 bases at the V end and 4 bases at the J end, and the number of junction bases without a gene match is 5. Taken from the germline V gene, the CDR1 and CDR2 loops are SGDLS and YYNGEE. The CDR3 sequence holds 15 residues, the cysteine and phenylalanine included. The only DNA kept is the CDR3, 45 bases in frame from the first base. Points on this clone: Its target antigen remains unknown. Base qualities are not at hand, and no much larger clone is one base apart.

This sequence was found in a woman under 30 who had recovered from COVID-19. The V and J segments used are TRBV9 and TRBJ2-5; TRBD2 agrees with 8 junctional bases. Sequences were obtained from PBMCs or T cells enriched from blood (not recorded which). The DNA is TGTGCCAGCAGCGTAGCGGGGGGGCAGGGAGAGACCCAGTACTTC. Translated, this is CASSVAGGQGETQYF.